This T cell receptor (beta chain) was captured in a study of cytomegalovirus exposure and HLA in healthy donors. Study conclusions and caveats: Follow-up analysis later connected one missense variant in DCLRE1C with trimming of TCR beta V- and J-genes.

PCR was performed using 60 Vbeta and 13 Jbeta primers. Method: immunoSEQ multiplex PCR; TCRdb's copy keeps in-frame clones and lacks some. The repertoire holds over 80,000 clones, with about four fifths as singletons. About this clone: Its target is unknown.

CDR1 is ENHRY and CDR2 is SYGVKD in the germline V gene. V was pared by 6 bases and J by 4 bases, with 9 bases between. This CDR3 has 12 residues. Donors consisted of healthy bone marrow donors. Each donor was nominally healthy when sampled (though unrecorded immune exposures were likely). This receptor was taken from a man aged 40-49 years in good health and CMV-seropositive. V usage is TRBV10-3 and J usage is TRBJ1-1; D is perhaps TRBD1 (5 bases). The specimen was PBMCs. CDR3 DNA sequence: TGTGCCATCAGGGGGCCATCCACTGAAGCTTTCTTT. This gives the protein CAIRGPSTEAFF.